This section outlines one T cell receptor (beta chain) sequence together with its context. Antigen unknown. Produced via immunoSEQ multiplex PCR; TCRdb's table is partial and in-frame only. The profile shows tens of thousands of clones, roughly 80% of them singletons. This entry is derived from a study of memory CD4+ T cells and cytomegalovirus serostatus. Study-level information: This sample comes from healthy Belgian adults, about nine CMV seropositive, approximately 23 seronegative. Whole-study results and caveats: CMV serostatus prediction reached median AUC approximately 0.96, or 0.89 with US-trained model.

The sort gate was single viable CD3+CD4+CD8-CD45RO+ cells for memory CD4+ T cells. V lost 5 bases to trimming and J lost 8 bases, with 12 bases between them. The CDR3 extends over 13 amino acids. The germline gives CDR1 SEHNR, CDR2 FQNEAQ (reference sequence). Sequencing input: memory CD4+ T cells from blood. The receptor comes from an adult in good health and CMV-seronegative. The V and J genes are TRBV7-9 and TRBJ1-4; D unclear. The CDR3 loop reads CASSPASGEKLFF. CDR3 bases: TGTGCCAGCAGCCCGGCAAGCGGCGAAAAACTGTTTTTT.